The present entry profiles one T cell receptor beta chain with its context. Its antigen remains unknown. This specimen comes from a study of cytomegalovirus exposure and HLA in healthy donors. Study-level results: Excluded: some indistinguishable V segments such as TRBV6-2 and TRBV6-3. In a later analysis, specific HLA alleles were associated with about 18,000 TCR beta sequences at a 0.05 false discovery rate. The authors considered a cluster of highly shared sequence variants likely to be a sequencing artifact. As a later analysis showed, a missense DCLRE1C variant was linked to trimming of TCR beta V- and J-genes.

PCR employed 60 Vbeta and 13 Jbeta primers. Produced via immunoSEQ multiplex PCR; TCRdb's table is partial and in-frame only. Among about 68,000 clones listed, roughly 77% were seen once. The CDR3 contains 15 residues. Trimming took off 6 bases at V and 6 bases at J, with 18 bases between the two ends. The germline CDR1 and CDR2 sequences are MNHEY and SVGAGI. The J gene is TRBJ1-3, the V gene TRBV6-5; TRBD1 might be the D (6 bases). The receptor was derived from a human donor in good health. The sample taken for sequencing was PBMCs. The CDR3 spells CASSPADSRENTIYF. The CDR3 DNA reads TGTGCCAGCAGCCCCGCGGACAGTCGGGAAAACACCATATATTTT.